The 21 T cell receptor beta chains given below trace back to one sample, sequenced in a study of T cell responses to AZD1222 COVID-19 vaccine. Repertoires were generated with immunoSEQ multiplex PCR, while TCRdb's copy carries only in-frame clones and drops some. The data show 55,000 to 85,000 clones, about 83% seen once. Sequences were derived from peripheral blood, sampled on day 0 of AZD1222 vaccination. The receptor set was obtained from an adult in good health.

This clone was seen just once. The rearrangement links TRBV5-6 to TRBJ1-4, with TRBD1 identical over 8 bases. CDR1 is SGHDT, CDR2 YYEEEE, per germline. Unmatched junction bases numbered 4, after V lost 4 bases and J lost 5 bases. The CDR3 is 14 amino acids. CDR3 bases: TGTGCCAGCAGCACCGGACAGGGAAATGAAAAACTGTTTTTT. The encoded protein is CASSTGQGNEKLFF. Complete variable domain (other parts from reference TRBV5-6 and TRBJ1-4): DAGVTQSPTHLIKTRGQQVTLRCSPKSGHDTVSWYQQALGQGPQFIFQYYEEEERQRGNFPDRFSGHQFPNYSSELNVNALLLGDSALYLCASSTGQGNEKLFFGSGTQLSVL.

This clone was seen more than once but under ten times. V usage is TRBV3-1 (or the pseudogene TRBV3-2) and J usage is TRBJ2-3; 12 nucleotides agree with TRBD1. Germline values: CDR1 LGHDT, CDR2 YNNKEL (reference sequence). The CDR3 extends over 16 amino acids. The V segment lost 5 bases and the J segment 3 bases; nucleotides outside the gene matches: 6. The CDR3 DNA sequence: TGTGCCAGCAGCGACGGGACAGGGGGCGCGACAGATACGCAGTATTTT. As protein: CASSDGTGGATDTQYF.

The CDR3 reads CASSSLPRSAGGPPSSYNEQFF. CDR3 nucleotide sequence: TGTGCCAGCAGCTCCCTTCCCCGGTCAGCGGGGGGGCCACCGAGCTCCTACAATGAGCAGTTCTTC. The chain is built from TRBV7-3 and TRBJ2-1; 10 bases are a match to TRBD2. The CDR3 runs to 22 residues. The germline V gene has CDR1 SGHTA and CDR2 FQGTGA. J lost 0 bases, V lost 4 bases, and 21 bases had no gene match.

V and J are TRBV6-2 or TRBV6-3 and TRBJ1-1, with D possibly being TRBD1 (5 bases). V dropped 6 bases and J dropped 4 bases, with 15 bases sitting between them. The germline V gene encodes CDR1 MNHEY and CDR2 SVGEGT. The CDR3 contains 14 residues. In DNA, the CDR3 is TGTGCCAGCAGCTCCGGAGGGGCGGGCACTGAAGCTTTCTTT. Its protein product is CASSSGGAGTEAFF.

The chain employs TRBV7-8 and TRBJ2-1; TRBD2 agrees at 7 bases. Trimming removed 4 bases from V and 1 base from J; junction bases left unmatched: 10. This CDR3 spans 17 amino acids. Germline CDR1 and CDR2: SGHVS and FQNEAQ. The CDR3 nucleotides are TGTGCCAGCAGCTGGGGGGGATCGGGTGCTTCCTACAATGAGCAGTTCTTC. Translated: CASSWGGSGASYNEQFF.

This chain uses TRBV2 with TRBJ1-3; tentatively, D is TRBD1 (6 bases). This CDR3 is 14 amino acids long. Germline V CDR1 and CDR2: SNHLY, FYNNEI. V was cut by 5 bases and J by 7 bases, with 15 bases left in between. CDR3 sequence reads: CASSWGQLTNTIYF. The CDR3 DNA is TGTGCCAGCAGTTGGGGGCAGCTCACTAACACCATATATTTT.

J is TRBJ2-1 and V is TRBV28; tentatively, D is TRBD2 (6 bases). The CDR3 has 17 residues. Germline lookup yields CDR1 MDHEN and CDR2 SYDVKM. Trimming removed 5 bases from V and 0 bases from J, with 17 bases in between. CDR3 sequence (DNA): TGTGCCAGCAGTACCCTATTGGCGGGGACCTCCTACAATGAGCAGTTCTTC. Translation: CASSTLLAGTSYNEQFF.

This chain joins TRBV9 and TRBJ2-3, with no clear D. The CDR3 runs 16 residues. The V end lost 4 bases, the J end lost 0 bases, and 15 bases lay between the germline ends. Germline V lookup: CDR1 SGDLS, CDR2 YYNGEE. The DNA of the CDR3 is TGTGCCAGCAGCCCCGCCACATCCACTAGCACAGATACGCAGTATTTT. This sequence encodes CASSPATSTSTDTQYF.

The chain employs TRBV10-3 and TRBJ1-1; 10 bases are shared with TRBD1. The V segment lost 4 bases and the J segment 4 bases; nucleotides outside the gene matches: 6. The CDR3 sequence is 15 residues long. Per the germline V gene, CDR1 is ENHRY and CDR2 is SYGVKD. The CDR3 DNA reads TGTGCCATCAGTGGTCGGACAGGGGGGGCCACTGAAGCTTTCTTT. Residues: CAISGRTGGATEAFF.

The CDR3 region has the DNA TGTGCCAGCAGCCAGCGGGGGCATTCCTACGAGCAGTACTTC. Protein: CASSQRGHSYEQYF. V gene TRBV4-2 combines with J gene TRBJ2-7; D is perhaps TRBD2 (7 bases). There are 14 residues in the CDR3. CDR1 is LGHNA and CDR2 is YNFKEQ in the germline V gene. V was clipped by 3 bases and J by 1 base, with 10 bases between them.

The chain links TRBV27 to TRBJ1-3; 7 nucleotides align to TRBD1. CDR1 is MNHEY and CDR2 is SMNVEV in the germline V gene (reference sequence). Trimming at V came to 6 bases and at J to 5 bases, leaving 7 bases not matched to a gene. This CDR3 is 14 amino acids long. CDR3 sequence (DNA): TGTGCCAGCAGGACCCGGGACAGCCGAAACACCATATATTTT. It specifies CASRTRDSRNTIYF.

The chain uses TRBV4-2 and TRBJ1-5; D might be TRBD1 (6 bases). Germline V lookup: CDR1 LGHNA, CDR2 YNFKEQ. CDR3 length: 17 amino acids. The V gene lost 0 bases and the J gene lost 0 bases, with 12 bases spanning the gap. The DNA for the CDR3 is TGTGCCAGCAGCCAAGAGGGGGGCAGGAATAGCAATCAGCCCCAGCATTTT. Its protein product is CASSQEGGRNSNQPQHF.

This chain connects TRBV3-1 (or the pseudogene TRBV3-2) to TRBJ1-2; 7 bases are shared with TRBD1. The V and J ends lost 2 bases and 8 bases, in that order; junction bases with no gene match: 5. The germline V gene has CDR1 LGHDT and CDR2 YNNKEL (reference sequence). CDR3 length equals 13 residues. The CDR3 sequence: CASSQYRGEGYTF. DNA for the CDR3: TGTGCCAGCAGCCAATACAGGGGAGAGGGCTACACCTTC.

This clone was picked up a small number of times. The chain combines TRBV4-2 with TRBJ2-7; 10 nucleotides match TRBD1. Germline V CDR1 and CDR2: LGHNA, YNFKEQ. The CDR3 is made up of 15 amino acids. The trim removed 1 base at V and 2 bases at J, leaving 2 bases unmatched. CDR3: CASSQGTGGPYEQYF. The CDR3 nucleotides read TGTGCCAGCAGCCAAGGGACAGGGGGTCCCTACGAGCAGTACTTC.

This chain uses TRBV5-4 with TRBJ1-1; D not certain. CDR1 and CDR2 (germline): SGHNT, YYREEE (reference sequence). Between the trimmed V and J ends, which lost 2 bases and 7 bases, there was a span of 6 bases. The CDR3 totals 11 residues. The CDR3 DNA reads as TGTGCCAGCAGCTTTAGGAATGAAGCTTTCTTT. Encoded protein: CASSFRNEAFF.

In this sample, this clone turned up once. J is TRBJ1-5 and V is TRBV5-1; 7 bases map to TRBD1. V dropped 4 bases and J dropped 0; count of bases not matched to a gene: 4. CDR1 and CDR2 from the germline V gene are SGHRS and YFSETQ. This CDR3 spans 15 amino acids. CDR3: CASSLTGISNQPQHF. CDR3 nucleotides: TGCGCCAGCAGCCTGACAGGGATTAGCAATCAGCCCCAGCATTTT. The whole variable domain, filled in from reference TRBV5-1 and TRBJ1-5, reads KAGVTQTPRYLIKTRGQQVTLSCSPISGHRSVSWYQQTPGQGLQFLFEYFSETQRNKGNFPGRFSGRQFSNSRSEMNVSTLELGDSALYLCASSLTGISNQPQHFGDGTRLSIL.

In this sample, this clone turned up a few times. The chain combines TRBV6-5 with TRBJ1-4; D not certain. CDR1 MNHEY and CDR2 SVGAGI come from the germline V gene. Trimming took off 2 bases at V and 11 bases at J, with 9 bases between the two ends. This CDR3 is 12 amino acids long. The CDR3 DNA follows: TGTGCCAGCAGTTACAGGGTGTGGAAACTGTTTTTT. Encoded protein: CASSYRVWKLFF.

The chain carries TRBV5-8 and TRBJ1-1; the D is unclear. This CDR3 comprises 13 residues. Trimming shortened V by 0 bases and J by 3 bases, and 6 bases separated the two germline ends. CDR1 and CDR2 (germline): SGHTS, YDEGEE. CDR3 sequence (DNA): TGTGCCAGCAGCTTGGTCGGTGACACTGAAGCTTTCTTT. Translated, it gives CASSLVGDTEAFF.

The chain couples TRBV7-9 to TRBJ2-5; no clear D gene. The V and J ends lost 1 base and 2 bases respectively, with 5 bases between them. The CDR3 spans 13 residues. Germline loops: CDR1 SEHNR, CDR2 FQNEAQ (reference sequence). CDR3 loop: CASSLVAQETQYF. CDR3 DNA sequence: TGTGCCAGCAGCTTAGTAGCACAAGAGACCCAGTACTTC.

The CDR3 protein is CASSSAGTDNEKLFF. CDR3 nucleotides: TGTGCCAGCAGTTCAGCCGGGACAGATAATGAAAAACTGTTTTTT. The genes are TRBV27 and TRBJ1-4; 7 nucleotides agree with TRBD1. Trimming removed 4 bases from V and 4 bases from J; junction bases left unmatched: 6. There are 15 residues in the CDR3. Germline V gene lookup returns CDR1 MNHEY and CDR2 SMNVEV (reference sequence).

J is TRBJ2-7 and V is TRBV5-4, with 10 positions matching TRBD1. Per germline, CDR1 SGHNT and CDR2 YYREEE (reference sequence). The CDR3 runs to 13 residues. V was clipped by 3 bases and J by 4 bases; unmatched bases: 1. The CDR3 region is CASSWGQGYEQYF. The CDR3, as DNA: TGTGCCAGCAGCTGGGGACAGGGGTACGAGCAGTACTTC.